The 11 T cell receptor beta chains listed next were all sequenced from one sample in a study of T-cell memory formation after mild COVID-19. TCRdb redid the calling of the 5' RACE reads with MiXCR, one entry per CDR3 protein. The repertoire holds approximately 270,000 distinct CDR3 sequences, with 15% to 20% as singletons. Sequenced material: PBMCs or a T cell subset sorted from them (not recorded which). The receptors derive from a man between 18 and 35 years old who had mild COVID-19 (a few samples of this study predate the infection). Cell type and time point are not known.

This chain uses TRBV6-6 with TRBJ2-6; tentative D call: TRBD1 (6 bases). The CDR3 totals 16 residues. Trimming removed 4 bases from V and 0 bases from J, with 10 bases in between. Per germline, CDR1 MNHNY and CDR2 SVGAGI (reference sequence). CDR3 region: CASSSDRYSGANVLTF. The DNA for the CDR3 is TGTGCCAGCAGTTCGGACAGATACTCTGGGGCCAACGTCCTGACTTTC.

The gene calls are TRBV7-2 and TRBJ2-5; 10 nucleotides match TRBD2. Germline values: CDR1 SGHTA, CDR2 FQGNSA. J gave up 4 bases and V 5 bases, and 4 bases lay outside the gene matches. The CDR3 spans 14 residues. Here the CDR3 DNA reads TGTGCCAGCAGCATCTGGACTAGCGGAGAGACCCAGTACTTC. It yields the protein CASSIWTSGETQYF.

The V gene is TRBV5-4, the J gene TRBJ2-2; D gene unclear. This CDR3 has 16 amino acids. Germline V gene sequence: CDR1 SGHNT, CDR2 YYREEE (reference sequence). The V gene lost 0 bases and the J gene lost 1 base, with 10 bases spanning the gap. The CDR3 here is CASSLDYAENTGELFF. The DNA for the CDR3 is TGTGCCAGCAGCTTGGATTACGCGGAGAACACCGGGGAGCTGTTTTTT.

This clonotype was counted a few times. The V gene is TRBV18, the J gene TRBJ2-3, with 8 bases fitting TRBD1. After removal of 3 bases from V and 4 bases from J, the junction contained 3 bases not matched to a gene. This CDR3 comprises 14 residues. Germline V gene lookup returns CDR1 KGHSH and CDR2 LQKENI. This CDR3 reads CASSPDRASDTQYF. The CDR3 DNA is TGTGCCAGCTCACCGGACAGGGCCTCAGATACGCAGTATTTT.

The V and J genes are TRBV4-1 and TRBJ2-2, with a weak D call TRBD1 (6 bases). Trimming stripped 3 bases from V and 6 bases from J, with 14 bases between. The germline CDR1 and CDR2 sequences are MGHRA and YSYEKL. This CDR3 is 15 amino acids long. The CDR3 nucleotides are TGCGCCAGCAGCCAGGGGAACAGGGACGCCGGGGAGCTGTTTTTT. Protein product: CASSQGNRDAGELFF.

The chain carries TRBV2 and TRBJ1-2; D not certain. V was trimmed by 5 bases and J by 7 bases, leaving 5 bases between them. Germline CDR1 and CDR2: SNHLY and FYNNEI. This CDR3 has 10 residues. The CDR3 region has the DNA TGTGCCAGCAGTCAGTCTGGCTACACCTTC. Translated, it gives CASSQSGYTF.

The chain employs TRBV7-2 and TRBJ1-5; no firm D call. CDR1 and CDR2 (germline): SGHTA, FQGNSA. This CDR3 contains 13 residues. Deletions cut 5 bases from V and 4 bases from J, with 9 bases between. The CDR3 coding sequence is TGTGCCAGCAGCCGCGGTAGGAATCAGCCCCAGCATTTT. It yields the protein CASSRGRNQPQHF.

The chain employs TRBV18 and TRBJ2-1; the D gene could be TRBD1 or TRBD2 (5 bases each). Germline CDR1 KGHSH, CDR2 LQKENI. Trimming took off 4 bases at V and 10 bases at J, with 11 bases between the two ends. This CDR3 has 12 residues. DNA of the CDR3: TGTGCCAGCTCACGCCAGGGAGAGGAGCAGTTCTTC. It is translated as CASSRQGEEQFF.

The V gene is TRBV11-2, the J gene TRBJ2-1; either TRBD1 or TRBD2 may supply D (5 bases each). The CDR3 loop spans 14 amino acids. Trimming removed 1 base from V and 10 bases from J, with 14 bases in between. Per germline, CDR1 SGHAT and CDR2 FQNNGV. The CDR3 loop is CASSLVPRDPEQFF. The CDR3 bases are TGTGCCAGCAGCTTAGTCCCGAGGGACCCAGAGCAGTTCTTC.

This clonotype was observed once. The genes are TRBV11-2 and TRBJ2-7, with D perhaps assigned TRBD1 or TRBD2 (6 bases each). CDR1 and CDR2 from the germline V gene are SGHAT and FQNNGV. The V end was cut by 3 bases, the J end by 4 bases, with 13 bases between. This CDR3 is 14 amino acids long. CDR3 residues: CASSLEGRGYEQYV. The CDR3 DNA sequence: TGTGCCAGCAGCTTGGAGGGCAGGGGATACGAGCAGTACGTC.

This CDR3 is CASSLVKGGREQYV. The CDR3 DNA follows: TGTGCCAGCAGCTTAGTAAAGGGGGGGCGCGAGCAGTACGTC. V gene TRBV7-2 combines with J gene TRBJ2-7; D may be TRBD2 (7 bases). V lost 1 base, J lost 6 bases, and 13 bases lay in between. This CDR3 is built from 14 residues. Germline V CDR1 and CDR2: SGHTA, FQGNSA.